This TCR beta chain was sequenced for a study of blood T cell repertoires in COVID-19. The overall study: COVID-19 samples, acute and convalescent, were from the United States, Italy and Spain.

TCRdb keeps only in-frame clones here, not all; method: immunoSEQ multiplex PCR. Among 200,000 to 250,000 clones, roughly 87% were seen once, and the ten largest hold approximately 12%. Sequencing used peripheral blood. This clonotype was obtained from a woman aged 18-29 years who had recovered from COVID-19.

The chain's CDR3 is CASSLPSDTQYF. CDR3 in DNA: TGTGCCAGCAGCTTACCGTCAGATACGCAGTATTTT. The chain combines TRBV11-2 with TRBJ2-3; D gene unclear. V lost 2 bases and J 4 bases, leaving 4 bases between the germline ends. Germline CDR1 SGHAT, CDR2 FQNNGV. The CDR3 totals 12 residues.